A selection of T cell receptor beta chains follows, all from one sample in a study of blood T cell repertoires in COVID-19. Generated by immunoSEQ multiplex PCR, the TCRdb table keeps only in-frame clones and is missing some. The table records approximately 280,000 clones, around 90% of them present only once. The sequenced sample consisted of PBMCs or T cells enriched from blood (not recorded which). Every receptor here comes from a woman under 30 with acute COVID-19. Each CDR3 is given with its conserved first and last residue. The order of the fields is clone size, J gene, D gene, V gene, CDR3 protein, CDR3 DNA. A D gene is named only where the DNA matches it firmly. Some rows mark clone size as missing; the rest say once, few, many or name a class of expanded clone.

>once|TRBJ1-1|TRBD1|TRBV5-6
CASSFVDRDRYGEAFF
TGTGCCAGCAGCTTCGTAGACCGGGACAGGTACGGTGAAGCTTTCTTT
>NA|TRBJ2-1|TRBD2|TRBV27
CASVSGRPHNEQFF
TGTGCCAGTGTTAGCGGGAGGCCCCACAATGAGCAGTTCTTC
>NA|TRBJ2-1|TRBD1|TRBV4-1
CASSPPGQGITEQFF
TGCGCCAGCAGCCCACCGGGACAGGGGATTACTGAGCAGTTCTTC
>NA|TRBJ1-1|TRBD1|TRBV5-1
CASSLRQGVGNTEAFF
TGCGCCAGCAGCTTGCGACAGGGTGTTGGGAACACTGAAGCTTTCTTT
>many|TRBJ2-1|TRBD2|TRBV24-1
CATSSEREGNEQFF
TGTGCCACCAGTAGCGAGCGGGAGGGCAATGAGCAGTTCTTC
>NA|TRBJ2-7|TRBD2|TRBV27
CASSLSASGRYEQYF
TGTGCCAGCAGTTTATCGGCTAGCGGGAGATACGAGCAGTACTTC
>NA|TRBJ2-1|NA|TRBV29-1
CSVEDRVELVEQFF
TGCAGCGTTGAAGATCGCGTCGAACTGGTTGAGCAGTTCTTC
>NA|TRBJ1-1|NA|TRBV6-5
CASTQNTEAFF
TGTGCCAGCACCCAGAACACTGAAGCTTTCTTT
>NA|TRBJ2-5|NA|TRBV12-3/TRBV12-4
CASTSRALWTQYF
TGTGCCAGCACTTCGAGGGCCCTGTGGACCCAGTACTTC
>NA|TRBJ1-1|NA|TRBV6-4
CASSAQLNTEAFF
TGTGCCAGCAGTGCCCAGTTGAACACTGAAGCTTTCTTT
>NA|TRBJ1-2|NA|TRBV7-9
CASSLALGPNYGYTF
TGTGCCAGCAGCTTAGCCCTAGGCCCTAACTATGGCTACACCTTC
>few|TRBJ1-4|NA|TRBV27
CASSPRVGEKLFF
TGTGCCAGCAGTCCCCGCGTGGGCGAAAAACTGTTTTTT
>NA|TRBJ2-5|TRBD2|TRBV25-1
CASSERLTSGKYQETQYF
TGTGCCAGCAGTGAGCGGTTGACTAGCGGGAAGTACCAAGAGACCCAGTACTTC
>NA|TRBJ2-7|NA|TRBV7-2
CASSQPPLKAGSYEQYF
TGTGCCAGCAGCCAACCCCCTCTAAAAGCGGGTTCCTACGAGCAGTACTTC
>few|TRBJ1-1|NA|TRBV6-5
CASSYFQRFRGTEAFF
TGTGCCAGCAGTTACTTTCAGCGGTTCCGGGGAACTGAAGCTTTCTTT
>NA|TRBJ2-3|TRBD1|TRBV7-2
CASSRDRATDTQYF
TGTGCCAGCAGCCGGGACAGGGCTACAGATACGCAGTATTTT
>NA|TRBJ1-6|NA|TRBV29-1
CSVRFGGKDSPLHF
TGCAGCGTCCGGTTTGGGGGGAAGGACTCACCCCTCCACTTT
>NA|TRBJ1-2|NA|TRBV7-9
CASSHRDGNYGYTF
TGTGCCAGCAGCCACAGGGACGGTAACTATGGCTACACCTTC
>NA|TRBJ1-5|NA|TRBV4-1
CASSPGGNQPQHF
TGCGCCAGCAGCCCCGGGGGAAATCAGCCCCAGCATTTT
>NA|TRBJ1-1|NA|TRBV7-9
CASSLVSGMNTEAFF
TGTGCCAGCAGCTTAGTGTCGGGTATGAACACTGAAGCTTTCTTT
>NA|TRBJ1-1|TRBD1|TRBV5-4
CASSRGQKNTEAFF
TGTGCCAGCAGCCGGGGACAGAAGAACACTGAAGCTTTCTTT
>NA|TRBJ2-2|TRBD2|TRBV24-1
CATRGESGGSNGELFF
TGTGCCACCAGAGGGGAGTCGGGCGGGAGTAACGGGGAGCTGTTTTTT
>NA|TRBJ2-7|NA|TRBV19
CASSIFSGNKEQYF
TGTGCCAGTAGTATTTTTTCAGGGAACAAAGAGCAGTACTTC
>NA|TRBJ2-1|NA|TRBV28
CASSLSGSSYNEQFF
TGTGCCAGCAGTTTAAGCGGTAGCTCCTACAATGAGCAGTTCTTC
>few|TRBJ1-6|NA|TRBV7-9
CASNGGLYNSPLHF
TGTGCCAGCAACGGAGGACTCTATAATTCACCCCTCCACTTT
>NA|TRBJ2-2|NA|TRBV20-1
CSATEETRRTTGELFF
TGCAGTGCTACTGAGGAGACACGGAGGACCACCGGGGAGCTGTTTTTT
>NA|TRBJ1-2|NA|TRBV30
CAWSVPSWAGLGYTF
TGTGCCTGGAGTGTTCCCTCGTGGGCAGGGCTAGGCTACACCTTC
>NA|TRBJ1-2|TRBD1|TRBV18
CASSPLDRDGYTF
TGTGCCAGCTCACCTTTGGACAGGGATGGCTACACCTTC
>NA|TRBJ2-7|NA|TRBV11-2
CASSFLDEQYF
TGTGCCAGCAGCTTCCTTGACGAGCAGTACTTC
>NA|TRBJ1-1|TRBD1|TRBV19
CASSTPMGQMNTEAFF
TGTGCCAGTAGTACCCCCATGGGACAGATGAACACTGAAGCTTTCTTT
>few|TRBJ2-1|NA|TRBV29-1
CSVGAGSLSYNEQFF
TGCAGCGTTGGGGCGGGGTCCCTCTCCTACAATGAGCAGTTCTTC
>NA|TRBJ2-7|NA|TRBV7-6
CASSLLVSGTTPYEQYF
TGTGCCAGCAGCTTATTGGTTTCGGGGACAACTCCCTACGAGCAGTACTTC
>NA|TRBJ2-1|NA|TRBV30
CVSDEQFF
TGTGTGTCAGATGAGCAGTTCTTC
>once|TRBJ1-2|TRBD1|TRBV6-2/TRBV6-3
CASSRDSYGYTF
TGTGCCAGCAGCCGGGACAGCTATGGCTACACCTTC
>NA|TRBJ1-2|NA|TRBV4-1
CASSPLGQGNYGYTF
TGCGCCAGCAGCCCCCTGGGGCAGGGCAACTATGGCTACACCTTC
>once|TRBJ2-7|TRBD2|TRBV4-1
CASSQESASGYEQYF
TGCGCCAGCAGCCAAGAATCGGCTAGCGGCTACGAGCAGTACTTC
>NA|TRBJ2-5|TRBD2|TRBV25-1
CASSESGGSGKETQYF
TGTGCCAGCAGTGAATCTGGGGGTAGCGGGAAAGAGACCCAGTACTTC
>NA|TRBJ1-2|TRBD1|TRBV5-1
CASSFSNLRDRDYGYTF
TGCGCCAGCAGCTTTTCGAACCTCCGGGACAGGGACTATGGCTACACCTTC
>NA|TRBJ1-5|TRBD1|TRBV7-2
CASSLGTGYNAPQHF
TGTGCCAGCAGCTTAGGGACAGGGTACAACGCGCCCCAGCATTTT
>once|TRBJ1-1|NA|TRBV18
CASSPLELNTEAFF
TGTGCCAGCTCACCACTCGAGTTAAACACTGAAGCTTTCTTT
>NA|TRBJ2-3|TRBD1|TRBV4-2
CASSPTGTVSTDTQYF
TGTGCCAGCAGCCCGACCGGGACAGTGAGCACAGATACGCAGTATTTT
>NA|TRBJ2-5|NA|TRBV5-1
CASSPRVRAQETQYF
TGCGCCAGCAGCCCGAGGGTCCGGGCCCAAGAGACCCAGTACTTC
>NA|TRBJ2-1|NA|TRBV28
CASSLPGDNEQFF
TGTGCCAGCAGTTTACCGGGAGACAATGAGCAGTTCTTC
>NA|TRBJ2-5|NA|TRBV4-2
CASSQEGGQKTQYF
TGTGCCAGCAGCCAAGAGGGGGGGCAGAAGACCCAGTACTTC
>many|TRBJ2-6|NA|TRBV6-5
CASSYQEPGIQDVLTF
TGTGCCAGCAGTTATCAGGAACCCGGAATTCAGGACGTCCTGACTTTC
>NA|TRBJ1-1|NA|TRBV18
CASSPPLTVLNTEAFF
TGTGCCAGCTCACCACCTCTGACAGTTCTGAACACTGAAGCTTTCTTT
>once|TRBJ2-1|NA|TRBV19
CAIELGSSNEQFF
TGTGCCATAGAACTAGGGTCCTCCAATGAGCAGTTCTTC
>NA|TRBJ1-4|TRBD1|TRBV13
CASSLRRTGHEKLFF
TGTGCCAGCAGCTTAAGGCGGACAGGCCACGAAAAACTGTTTTTT
>NA|TRBJ1-2|NA|TRBV11-2
CASSLGTAPYGYTF
TGTGCCAGCAGCTTAGGCACAGCTCCTTATGGCTACACCTTC
>NA|TRBJ2-7|NA|TRBV24-1
CATSARDNSYEQYF
TGTGCCACCAGTGCCCGGGACAATTCCTACGAGCAGTACTTC
>NA|TRBJ2-1|TRBD2|TRBV4-2
CASSPKTLAGVGYNEQFF
TGTGCCAGCAGCCCGAAAACACTAGCGGGAGTTGGGTACAATGAGCAGTTCTTC
>NA|TRBJ2-6|TRBD1|TRBV14
CASSQVWTGSGANVLTF
TGTGCCAGCAGCCAAGTGTGGACAGGCTCTGGGGCCAACGTCCTGACTTTC
>NA|TRBJ2-2|NA|TRBV19
CASSAARNTGELFF
TGTGCCAGTAGTGCTGCCAGGAACACCGGGGAGCTGTTTTTT